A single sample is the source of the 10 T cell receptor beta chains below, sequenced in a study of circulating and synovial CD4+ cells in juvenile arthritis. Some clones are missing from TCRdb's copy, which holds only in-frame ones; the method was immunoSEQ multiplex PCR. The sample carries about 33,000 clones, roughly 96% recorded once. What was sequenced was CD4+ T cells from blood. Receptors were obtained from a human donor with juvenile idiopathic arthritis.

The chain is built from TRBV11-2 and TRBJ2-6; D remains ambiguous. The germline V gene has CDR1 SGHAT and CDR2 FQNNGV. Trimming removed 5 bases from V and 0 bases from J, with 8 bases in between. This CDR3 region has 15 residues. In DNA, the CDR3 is TGTGCCAGCAGCCGGGTATACTCTGGGGCCAACGTCCTGACTTTC. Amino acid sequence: CASSRVYSGANVLTF.

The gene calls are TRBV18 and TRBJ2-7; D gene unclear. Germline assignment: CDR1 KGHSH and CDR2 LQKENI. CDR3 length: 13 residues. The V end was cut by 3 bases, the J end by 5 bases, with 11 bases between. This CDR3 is CASSPRVVDEQYF. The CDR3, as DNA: TGTGCCAGCTCACCTCGAGTAGTCGACGAGCAGTACTTC.

CDR3 residues: CASSSGGGGNQPQHF. CDR3 sequence (DNA): TGTGCCAGCAGTTCTGGCGGGGGAGGGAATCAGCCCCAGCATTTT. The chain uses TRBV7-9 and TRBJ1-5, with D possibly matching TRBD1 (5 bases). With 6 bases removed from V and 4 bases from J, the gap between germline ends came to 16 bases. Germline CDR1 and CDR2: SEHNR and FQNEAQ (reference sequence). This CDR3 is 15 amino acids long.

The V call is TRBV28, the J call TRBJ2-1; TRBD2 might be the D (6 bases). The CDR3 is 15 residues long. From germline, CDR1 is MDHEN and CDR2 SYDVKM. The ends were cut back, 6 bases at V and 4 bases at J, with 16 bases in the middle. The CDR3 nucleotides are TGTGCCAGCAGCTTGGGACTTCCCCCTTACAATGAGCAGTTCTTC. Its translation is CASSLGLPPYNEQFF.

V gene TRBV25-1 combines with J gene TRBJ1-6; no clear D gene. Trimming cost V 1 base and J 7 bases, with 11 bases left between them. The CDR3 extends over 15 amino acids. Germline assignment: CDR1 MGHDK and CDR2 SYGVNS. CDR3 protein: CASSESGFRNSPLHF. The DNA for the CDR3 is TGTGCCAGCAGTGAATCAGGATTTAGAAATTCACCCCTCCACTTT.

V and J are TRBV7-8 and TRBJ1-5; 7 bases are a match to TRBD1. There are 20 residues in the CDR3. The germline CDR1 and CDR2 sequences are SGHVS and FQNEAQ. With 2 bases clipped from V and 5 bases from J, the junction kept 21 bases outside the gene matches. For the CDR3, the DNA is TGTGCCAGCAGCTTAAGAAGGTGGTCTGGCGTTAGGGGGCAGGATCAGCCCCAGCATTTT. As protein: CASSLRRWSGVRGQDQPQHF.

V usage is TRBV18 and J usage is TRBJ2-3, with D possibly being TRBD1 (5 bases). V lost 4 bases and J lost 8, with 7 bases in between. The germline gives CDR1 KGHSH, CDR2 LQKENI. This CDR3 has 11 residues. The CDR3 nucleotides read TGTGCCAGCTCACGGGGCGCTACGCAGTATTTT. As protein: CASSRGATQYF.

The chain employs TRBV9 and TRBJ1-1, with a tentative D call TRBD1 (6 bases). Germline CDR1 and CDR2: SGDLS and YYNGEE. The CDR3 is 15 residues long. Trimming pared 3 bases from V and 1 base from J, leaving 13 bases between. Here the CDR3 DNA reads TGTGCCAGCAGCGGGGGGCATCATTCGAACACTGAAGCTTTCTTT. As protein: CASSGGHHSNTEAFF.

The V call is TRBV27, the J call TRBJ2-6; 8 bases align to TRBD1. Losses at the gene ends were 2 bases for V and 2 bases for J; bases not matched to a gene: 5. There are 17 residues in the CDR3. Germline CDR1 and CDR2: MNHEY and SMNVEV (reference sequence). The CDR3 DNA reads TGTGCCAGCAGTTTACATCCGACAGGGGCTGGGGCCAACGTCCTGACTTTC. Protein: CASSLHPTGAGANVLTF.

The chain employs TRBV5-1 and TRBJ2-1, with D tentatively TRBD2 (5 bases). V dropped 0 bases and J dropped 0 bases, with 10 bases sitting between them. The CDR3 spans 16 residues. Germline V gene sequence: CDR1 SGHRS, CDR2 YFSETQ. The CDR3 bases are TGCGCCAGCAGCTTGGGTGGTGGGAGCTCCTACAATGAGCAGTTCTTC. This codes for CASSLGGGSSYNEQFF.